These 9 T cell receptor beta chains were sequenced from one sample in a study of blood T cell repertoires in COVID-19. Repertoires were generated with immunoSEQ multiplex PCR, while TCRdb's copy carries only in-frame clones and drops some. Of over 250,000 clones in the sample, approximately 85% were seen once. The specimen was peripheral blood. These receptors were collected from a human donor in a cohort sampled during active COVID-19.

This clone showed up just a few times. The chain carries TRBV24-1 and TRBJ2-2; D is perhaps TRBD1 (6 bases). Germline V gene data show CDR1 as KGHDR and CDR2 as SFDVKD. V was clipped by 3 bases and J by 3 bases, with 10 bases between them. This CDR3 is built from 15 residues. The CDR3, as DNA: TGTGCCACCAGTGATAGGCAGGGGCACACCGGGGAGCTGTTTTTT. Translated, it gives CATSDRQGHTGELFF.

This chain links TRBV10-3 with TRBJ1-5, with 7 bases lining up with TRBD1. The junction had 4 bases not matched to a gene; V was cut back by 6 bases and J by 5 bases. This CDR3 contains 13 residues. CDR1 and CDR2 (germline): ENHRY, SYGVKD. This chain's CDR3 is CAISGQVDQPQHF. CDR3 DNA sequence: TGTGCCATCAGCGGACAGGTTGATCAGCCCCAGCATTTT.

The chain joins TRBV19 to TRBJ2-2, with D possibly TRBD2 on 5 matching bases. With 6 bases removed from V and 0 bases from J, the gap between germline ends came to 14 bases. The CDR3 has 16 residues. Germline V CDR1 and CDR2: LNHDA, SQIVND (reference sequence). The chain's CDR3 is CASRGGSTANTGELFF. CDR3 in DNA: TGTGCCAGTAGGGGCGGGTCTACGGCGAACACCGGGGAGCTGTTTTTT.

In nucleotides, the CDR3 is TGTGCCAGCTCCAACCCGGGACTAGCGGGAGCAGGGTACAATGAGCAGTTCTTC. Protein: CASSNPGLAGAGYNEQFF. The rearrangement uses TRBV18 and TRBJ2-1, with 14 bases lining up with TRBD2. Germline CDR1 KGHSH, CDR2 LQKENI. The trim removed 6 bases at V and 4 bases at J, leaving 11 bases unmatched. This CDR3 comprises 18 residues.

V gene TRBV4-3 combines with J gene TRBJ1-5; D gene ambiguous. The CDR3 is 16 residues long. V was shortened by 3 bases and J by 0 bases, with 12 bases between the two germline ends. CDR1 is LGHNA and CDR2 is YSLEER in the germline V gene. DNA for the CDR3: TGCGCCAGCAGCCAGAATGGAGGTGCTAGCAATCAGCCCCAGCATTTT. Translated, it gives CASSQNGGASNQPQHF.

The rearrangement joins TRBV3-1 (or the pseudogene TRBV3-2) to TRBJ2-3; perhaps TRBD2 as D (6 bases). V dropped 1 base and J dropped 6 bases, with 11 bases sitting between them. The length of the CDR3 is 14 residues. The V gene's germline CDR1 is LGHDT and CDR2 YNNKEL (reference sequence). CDR3 amino acids: CASSQGGGPDTQYF. In DNA form, the CDR3 reads TGTGCCAGCAGCCAAGGGGGAGGACCTGATACGCAGTATTTT.

This chain links TRBV24-1 with TRBJ2-7; D not resolved. Germline V lookup: CDR1 KGHDR, CDR2 SFDVKD. V gave up 10 bases and J gave up 3 bases, with 27 bases separating them. The CDR3 extends over 17 amino acids. The DNA for the CDR3 is TGTGCCACTATTCACCCCTCCGCAGCACTTACTAACTACGAGCAGTACTTC. Its protein product is CATIHPSAALTNYEQYF.

The chain links TRBV5-1 to TRBJ2-1; 12 bases align to TRBD2. V was clipped by 0 bases and J by 8 bases; unmatched bases: 6. CDR1 and CDR2 from the germline V gene are SGHRS and YFSETQ. The CDR3 is 16 residues long. CDR3 coding DNA: TGCGCCAGCAGCTTGGCCGGGACTAGCGGGTTAGATGAGCAGTTCTTC. This codes for CASSLAGTSGLDEQFF.

The chain employs TRBV28 and TRBJ2-7; D might be TRBD2 (6 bases). V shed 4 bases and J shed 2 bases, with 12 bases lying between them. Per the germline V gene, CDR1 is MDHEN and CDR2 is SYDVKM. This CDR3 is 14 amino acids long. The CDR3 bases are TGTGCCAGCAGTTCCCAGCGGGTTACCTACGAGCAGTACTTC. Encoded protein: CASSSQRVTYEQYF. Together with reference TRBV28 and TRBJ2-7, the CDR3 gives the full variable domain: DVKVTQSSRYLVKRTGEKVFLECVQDMDHENMFWYRQDPGLGLRLIYFSYDVKMKEKGDIPEGYSVSREKKERFSLILESASTNQTSMYLCASSSQRVTYEQYFGPGTRLTVT.